This T cell receptor (beta chain) was found in a study of tumor-infiltrating lymphocytes in primary liver carcinoma. Study observations and caveats: Only about 8-24% of top clones were detected in each of the five tumor regions. When set against blood, tumors had a significantly higher top-250-clone fraction (p = 0.039).

From unsorted bulk tissue weighing about 20-32 mg, DNA and RNA were co-extracted. Making TCR beta cDNA involved approximately 0.5 ug total RNA and a constant-region primer. A slightly modified ARM-PCR protocol with three nested multiplex PCR rounds produced these TCR beta libraries. TCRdb called the multiplex PCR reads again in MiXCR, with one record for every CDR3 protein. The sample consists of fewer than 70,000 distinct CDR3 sequences, 70% to 85% of them appearing once. A note on this clonotype: Antigen: not known. One end of the junction is discordant with germline, which a read error may explain.

The sequence came from a man aged 35 to 55 with primary liver carcinoma and hepatitis B virus infection. What was sequenced was liver tumor tissue from sampling region 2. Described subset: tumor region T2, inferior pole.

CDR3 nucleotide sequence: TGTGCCAGCAGCTTTGATGGATCGAACACTGGGGAGCTGTTTTTT. Encoded protein: CASSFDGSNTGELFF. V is TRBV11-2 and J is TRBJ2-2; D not resolved. The CDR3 spans 15 residues. Germline assignment: CDR1 SGHAT and CDR2 FQNNGV.